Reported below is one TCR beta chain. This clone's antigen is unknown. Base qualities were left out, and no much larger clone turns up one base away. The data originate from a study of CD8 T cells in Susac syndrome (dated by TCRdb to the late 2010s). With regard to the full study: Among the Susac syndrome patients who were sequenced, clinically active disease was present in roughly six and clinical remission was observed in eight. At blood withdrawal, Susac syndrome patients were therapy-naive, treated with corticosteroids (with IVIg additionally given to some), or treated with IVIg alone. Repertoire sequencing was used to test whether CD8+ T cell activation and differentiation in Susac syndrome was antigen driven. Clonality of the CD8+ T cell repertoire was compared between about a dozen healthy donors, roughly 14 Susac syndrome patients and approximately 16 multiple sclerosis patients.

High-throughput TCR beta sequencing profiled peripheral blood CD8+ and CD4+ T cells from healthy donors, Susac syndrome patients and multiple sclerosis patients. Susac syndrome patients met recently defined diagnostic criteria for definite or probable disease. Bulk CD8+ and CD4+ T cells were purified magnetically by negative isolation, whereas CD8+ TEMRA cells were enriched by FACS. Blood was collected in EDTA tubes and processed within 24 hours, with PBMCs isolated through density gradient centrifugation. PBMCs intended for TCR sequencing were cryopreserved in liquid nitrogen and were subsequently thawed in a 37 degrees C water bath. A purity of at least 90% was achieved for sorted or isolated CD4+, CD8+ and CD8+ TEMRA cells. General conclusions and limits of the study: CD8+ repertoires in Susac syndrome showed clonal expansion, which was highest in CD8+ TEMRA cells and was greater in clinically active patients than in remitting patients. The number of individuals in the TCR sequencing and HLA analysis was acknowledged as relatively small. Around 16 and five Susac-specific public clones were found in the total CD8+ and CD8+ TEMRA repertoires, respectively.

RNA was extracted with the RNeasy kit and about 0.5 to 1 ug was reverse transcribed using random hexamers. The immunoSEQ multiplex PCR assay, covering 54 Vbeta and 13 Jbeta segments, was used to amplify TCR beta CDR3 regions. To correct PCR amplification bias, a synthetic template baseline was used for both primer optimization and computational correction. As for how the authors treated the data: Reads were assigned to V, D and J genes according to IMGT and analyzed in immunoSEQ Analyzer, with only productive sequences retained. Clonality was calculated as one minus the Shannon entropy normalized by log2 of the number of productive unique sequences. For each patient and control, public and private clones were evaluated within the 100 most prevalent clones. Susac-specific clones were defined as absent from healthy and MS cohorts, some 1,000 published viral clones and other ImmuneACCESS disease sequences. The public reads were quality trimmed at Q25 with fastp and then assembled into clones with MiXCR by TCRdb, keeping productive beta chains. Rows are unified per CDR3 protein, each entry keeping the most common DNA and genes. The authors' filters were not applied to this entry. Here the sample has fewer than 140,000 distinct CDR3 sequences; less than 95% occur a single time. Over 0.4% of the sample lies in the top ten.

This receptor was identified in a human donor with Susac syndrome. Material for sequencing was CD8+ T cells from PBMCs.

The nucleotides are TGTGCCAGCAGTCTGGACCCGGGGCCCCAGCATTTT. It codes for CASSLDPGPQHF. This receptor chain uses TRBV6-2 or TRBV6-3 and TRBJ1-5; no confident D gene assignment can be made. Counted from cysteine to phenylalanine, this CDR3 has 12 amino acids. Only the CDR3 portion is preserved as DNA: 36 bases, with reading frame beginning at the first base. Trimming costs V 5 bases and J 9 bases, and their ends lie 11 bases apart. The germline V gene specifies MNHEY as CDR1 and SVGEGT as CDR2.